The rows below give T cell receptor beta chains drawn from one sample of a study of PD-1 blockade in classical Hodgkin lymphoma. Clones were sequenced by immunoSEQ multiplex PCR, and TCRdb holds only the in-frame ones, with some missing. The data show tens of thousands of clones, around 87% seen once. The sequenced sample was peripheral blood mononuclear cells (PBMCs), obtained at baseline. The receptors come from a human donor with classical Hodgkin lymphoma. Both conserved end residues are part of each CDR3. A D gene is named only where the DNA matches it firmly. Part of the rows lack a size; the others show once, few, many or a class for expanded clones.

clone_size: NA
d_call: NA
v_call: TRBV7-3
j_call: TRBJ2-7
cdr3_nt: TGTGCCAGCAGTAAATTGGGCAGACAAAACTACGAGCAGTACTTC
cdr3_aa: CASSKLGRQNYEQYF

clone_size: NA
d_call: TRBD2
v_call: TRBV11-2
j_call: TRBJ2-2
cdr3_nt: TGTGCCAGCAGCTCTGGACTAGCGGGGTACCCCGGGGAGCTGTTTTTT
cdr3_aa: CASSSGLAGYPGELFF

clone_size: NA
d_call: TRBD1
v_call: TRBV28
j_call: TRBJ2-1
cdr3_nt: TGTGCCAGCAGTCGCCGACAGGGATCCTACAATGAGCAGTTCTTC
cdr3_aa: CASSRRQGSYNEQFF

clone_size: NA
d_call: NA
v_call: TRBV19
j_call: TRBJ1-5
cdr3_nt: TGTGCCAGTAGCAGGGACCGCAATCAGCCCCAGCATTTT
cdr3_aa: CASSRDRNQPQHF

clone_size: NA
d_call: NA
v_call: TRBV11-2
j_call: TRBJ2-7
cdr3_nt: TGTGCCAGCAGCCCACCTCAGGTATCCTACGAGCAGTACTTC
cdr3_aa: CASSPPQVSYEQYF

clone_size: NA
d_call: NA
v_call: TRBV28
j_call: TRBJ2-7
cdr3_nt: TGTGCCAGCAGTACGACGTCCTACGAGCAGTACTTC
cdr3_aa: CASSTTSYEQYF

clone_size: NA
d_call: NA
v_call: TRBV6-1
j_call: TRBJ1-2
cdr3_nt: TGTGCCAGCAGTGAAGCTGGTGGGACACTAAACTATGGCTACACCTTC
cdr3_aa: CASSEAGGTLNYGYTF

clone_size: NA
d_call: NA
v_call: TRBV21-1
j_call: TRBJ2-5
cdr3_nt: TGTGCCAGCAGCAGCGGAGGGGTGAGAGAGACCCAGTACTTC
cdr3_aa: CASSSGGVRETQYF

clone_size: NA
d_call: TRBD1
v_call: TRBV18
j_call: TRBJ1-4
cdr3_nt: TGTGCCAGCTCACCGAACGACAGGGGCTTTGAAAAACTGTTTTTT
cdr3_aa: CASSPNDRGFEKLFF

clone_size: NA
d_call: NA
v_call: TRBV19
j_call: TRBJ1-4
cdr3_nt: TGTGCCAGTAGTACTAGGGGGACTAATGAAAAACTGTTTTTT
cdr3_aa: CASSTRGTNEKLFF

clone_size: NA
d_call: NA
v_call: TRBV5-5
j_call: TRBJ2-1
cdr3_nt: TGTGCCAGCAGCTTGGAGGGTCAAAACTCCTACAATGAGCAGTTCTTC
cdr3_aa: CASSLEGQNSYNEQFF

clone_size: NA
d_call: TRBD2
v_call: TRBV4-3
j_call: TRBJ2-3
cdr3_nt: TGCGCCAGCAGCCAAGGGTTAGCGGGAAGCTCCACAGATACGCAGTATTTT
cdr3_aa: CASSQGLAGSSTDTQYF

clone_size: NA
d_call: TRBD1
v_call: TRBV5-1
j_call: TRBJ2-2
cdr3_nt: TGCGCCAGCACCACCGGCAGGGGGCCCTCACTAGGGGAGCTGTTTTTT
cdr3_aa: CASTTGRGPSLGELFF

clone_size: few
d_call: NA
v_call: TRBV30
j_call: TRBJ1-1
cdr3_nt: TGTGCCTGGAGTGATAAGGGAGGAACCTCTGAAGCTTTCTTT
cdr3_aa: CAWSDKGGTSEAFF

clone_size: NA
d_call: NA
v_call: TRBV5-8
j_call: TRBJ2-3
cdr3_nt: TGTGCCAGCAGCTTGACGGGGAGCACAGATACGCAGTATTTT
cdr3_aa: CASSLTGSTDTQYF

clone_size: NA
d_call: NA
v_call: TRBV4-1
j_call: TRBJ1-1
cdr3_nt: TGCGCCAGCAGCGCCAAAGGACAGATGAACACTGAAGCTTTCTTT
cdr3_aa: CASSAKGQMNTEAFF

clone_size: NA
d_call: NA
v_call: TRBV7-2
j_call: TRBJ2-7
cdr3_nt: TGTGCCAGCAGCTTTTCCGCCGCTAGCGTCTACGAGCAGTACTTC
cdr3_aa: CASSFSAASVYEQYF

clone_size: NA
d_call: TRBD1
v_call: TRBV10-1
j_call: TRBJ2-1
cdr3_nt: TGCGCCAGCTGGGGAGACAGGGTTGATGAGCAGTTCTTC
cdr3_aa: CASWGDRVDEQFF

clone_size: once
d_call: TRBD2
v_call: TRBV7-6
j_call: TRBJ2-7
cdr3_nt: TGTGCCAGCAGCTCCTTAGCGGGGGAGCACTCCTACGAGCAGTACTTC
cdr3_aa: CASSSLAGEHSYEQYF

clone_size: NA
d_call: TRBD1
v_call: TRBV7-9
j_call: TRBJ1-5
cdr3_nt: TGTGCCAGCAGCCGGGACAGTTGGGGCAATCAGCCCCAGCATTTT
cdr3_aa: CASSRDSWGNQPQHF

clone_size: NA
d_call: TRBD2
v_call: TRBV10-3
j_call: TRBJ2-2
cdr3_nt: TGTGCCACACTAGCGGGAGATTACGGGGAGCTGTTTTTT
cdr3_aa: CATLAGDYGELFF

clone_size: few
d_call: NA
v_call: TRBV30
j_call: TRBJ2-3
cdr3_nt: TGTGCCTGGACCCCGGGTCAACAGGGTACGCAGTATTTT
cdr3_aa: CAWTPGQQGTQYF

clone_size: NA
d_call: TRBD1
v_call: TRBV6-1
j_call: TRBJ2-5
cdr3_nt: TGTGCCAGCAGTGCAAGGGACAGGGTCCAAGAGACCCAGTACTTC
cdr3_aa: CASSARDRVQETQYF

clone_size: NA
d_call: NA
v_call: TRBV4-2
j_call: TRBJ1-1
cdr3_nt: TGTGCCAGCAGCCAAGCCGCACAATATGGGCACACTGAAGCTTTCTTT
cdr3_aa: CASSQAAQYGHTEAFF

clone_size: NA
d_call: NA
v_call: TRBV7-7
j_call: TRBJ2-1
cdr3_nt: TGTGCCAGCAGCCAACTTGACAATGAGCAGTTCTTC
cdr3_aa: CASSQLDNEQFF

clone_size: NA
d_call: NA
v_call: TRBV7-9
j_call: TRBJ2-3
cdr3_nt: TGTGCCAGCAGCTTAGTGCGGGGGCTCGGCACAGATACGCAGTATTTT
cdr3_aa: CASSLVRGLGTDTQYF

clone_size: NA
d_call: NA
v_call: TRBV27
j_call: TRBJ1-1
cdr3_nt: TGTGCCAGCAGTTTATTCGGGGGTCGGACTGAAGCTTTCTTT
cdr3_aa: CASSLFGGRTEAFF

clone_size: once
d_call: NA
v_call: TRBV7-9
j_call: TRBJ2-3
cdr3_nt: TGTGCCAGCAGCCCCCGGGGAGGGGGCGTCGCAGATACGCAGTATTTT
cdr3_aa: CASSPRGGGVADTQYF

clone_size: NA
d_call: TRBD2
v_call: TRBV7-2
j_call: TRBJ2-5
cdr3_nt: TGTGCCAGCAGCTTATGGCGGGGGTCCACCCAAGAGACCCAGTACTTC
cdr3_aa: CASSLWRGSTQETQYF

clone_size: NA
d_call: TRBD2
v_call: TRBV7-3
j_call: TRBJ2-2
cdr3_nt: TGTGCCAGCAGCTTAACGGGGAGGGGTTCTACCGGGGAGCTGTTTTTT
cdr3_aa: CASSLTGRGSTGELFF

clone_size: NA
d_call: TRBD2
v_call: TRBV7-3
j_call: TRBJ2-5
cdr3_nt: TGTGCCAGCAGCTTAAACGGGGGGCAAGAGACCCAGTACTTC
cdr3_aa: CASSLNGGQETQYF

clone_size: NA
d_call: TRBD2
v_call: TRBV5-1
j_call: TRBJ2-2
cdr3_nt: TGCGCCAGCAGCTTGGCCCTAGCGGGATTCGGGGAGCTGTTTTTT
cdr3_aa: CASSLALAGFGELFF

clone_size: medium-sized
d_call: NA
v_call: TRBV5-4
j_call: TRBJ2-7
cdr3_nt: TGTGCCAGCAGCCCGGACCAACCCTACGAGCAGTACTTC
cdr3_aa: CASSPDQPYEQYF

clone_size: NA
d_call: TRBD2
v_call: TRBV4-1
j_call: TRBJ2-7
cdr3_nt: TGCGCCAGCAGCCTGGGACTAGTTTCTTCCGAGCAGTACTTC
cdr3_aa: CASSLGLVSSEQYF

clone_size: NA
d_call: NA
v_call: TRBV5-1
j_call: TRBJ2-7
cdr3_nt: TGCGCCAGCAGCTTGGACGGGTACGAGCAGTACTTC
cdr3_aa: CASSLDGYEQYF

clone_size: few
d_call: TRBD1
v_call: TRBV4-1
j_call: TRBJ2-1
cdr3_nt: TGCGCCAGCAGCCAAGGGACAGGGGGAAACAATGAGCAGTTCTTC
cdr3_aa: CASSQGTGGNNEQFF

clone_size: NA
d_call: NA
v_call: TRBV7-3
j_call: TRBJ2-2
cdr3_nt: TGTGCCAGCAGTCGGCCGGAGGGCGACACCGGGGAGCTGTTTTTT
cdr3_aa: CASSRPEGDTGELFF

clone_size: NA
d_call: TRBD2
v_call: TRBV4-1
j_call: TRBJ2-7
cdr3_nt: TGCGCCAGCAGCCAGCGGGGACTAGACTACGAGCAGTACTTC
cdr3_aa: CASSQRGLDYEQYF

clone_size: few
d_call: TRBD2
v_call: TRBV4-2
j_call: TRBJ2-7
cdr3_nt: TGTGCCAGCAGCCAAGCTAGAGGGCTAGCGGGACTCTACGAGCAGTACTTC
cdr3_aa: CASSQARGLAGLYEQYF

clone_size: NA
d_call: TRBD1
v_call: TRBV19
j_call: TRBJ1-4
cdr3_nt: TGTGCCAGTAGTATAGGCCCTTGGGACAGGCGGGAGGAACTGTTTTTT
cdr3_aa: CASSIGPWDRREELFF

clone_size: NA
d_call: NA
v_call: TRBV11-3
j_call: TRBJ1-5
cdr3_nt: TGTGCCAGCAGCAATAGACAGGAGGATTGTTGCAATCAGCCCCAGCATTTT
cdr3_aa: CASSNRQEDCCNQPQHF

clone_size: once
d_call: TRBD1
v_call: TRBV6-5
j_call: TRBJ2-2
cdr3_nt: TGTGCCAGCAGATGGGACAGGGTCACCGGGGAGCTGTTTTTT
cdr3_aa: CASRWDRVTGELFF

clone_size: NA
d_call: NA
v_call: TRBV9
j_call: TRBJ2-7
cdr3_nt: TGTGCCAGCAGCGCCTACGGGCAACGAGGTATCGAGCAGTACTTC
cdr3_aa: CASSAYGQRGIEQYF

clone_size: NA
d_call: TRBD1
v_call: TRBV7-2
j_call: TRBJ2-7
cdr3_nt: TGTGCCAGCAACCCGAGCCCCGGACAGGGTACCTACGAGCAGTACTTC
cdr3_aa: CASNPSPGQGTYEQYF

clone_size: NA
d_call: TRBD2
v_call: TRBV5-5
j_call: TRBJ2-1
cdr3_nt: TGTGCCAGCAGCCAGACTCGGACTAGCGGGGCTAAGGAGCAGTTCTTC
cdr3_aa: CASSQTRTSGAKEQFF

clone_size: NA
d_call: TRBD2
v_call: TRBV28
j_call: TRBJ2-7
cdr3_nt: TGTGCCAGCAGTAAAACTACGGGACTAGGGTACGAGCAGTACTTC
cdr3_aa: CASSKTTGLGYEQYF

clone_size: NA
d_call: NA
v_call: TRBV6-5
j_call: TRBJ1-6
cdr3_nt: TGTGCCAGCATGGTGTTTAGGGGGAATTCACCCCTCCACTTT
cdr3_aa: CASMVFRGNSPLHF

clone_size: NA
d_call: NA
v_call: TRBV9
j_call: TRBJ2-3
cdr3_nt: TGTGCCAGCAGCGTAGTCGACGTTAGCACAGATACGCAGTATTTT
cdr3_aa: CASSVVDVSTDTQYF

clone_size: once
d_call: NA
v_call: TRBV19
j_call: TRBJ2-6
cdr3_nt: TGTGCCAGTAGCGAGCCTCAGGGTAGCGGGGCCAACGTCCTGACTTTC
cdr3_aa: CASSEPQGSGANVLTF

clone_size: NA
d_call: NA
v_call: TRBV4-2
j_call: TRBJ1-2
cdr3_nt: TGTGCCAGCAGCCATGACACTCTTCGGGGATATGGCTACACCTTC
cdr3_aa: CASSHDTLRGYGYTF

clone_size: NA
d_call: NA
v_call: TRBV6-6
j_call: TRBJ2-5
cdr3_nt: TGTGCCAGCAGCCTTCAAGGGCGGGCCCAGTACTTC
cdr3_aa: CASSLQGRAQYF

clone_size: NA
d_call: NA
v_call: TRBV30
j_call: TRBJ1-1
cdr3_nt: TGTGCCTGGAGTCCCCTGAACACTGAAGCTTTCTTT
cdr3_aa: CAWSPLNTEAFF

clone_size: NA
d_call: TRBD1
v_call: TRBV6-5
j_call: TRBJ2-7
cdr3_nt: TGTGCCAGCAGCCGAGCGACAGGGGGCTCCTACGAGCAGTACTTC
cdr3_aa: CASSRATGGSYEQYF

clone_size: few
d_call: NA
v_call: TRBV7-6
j_call: TRBJ2-7
cdr3_nt: TGTGCCAGCAGCCGGGAGATCTGGTACGAGCAGTACTTC
cdr3_aa: CASSREIWYEQYF

clone_size: NA
d_call: NA
v_call: TRBV4-3
j_call: TRBJ1-2
cdr3_nt: TGCGCCAGCAGCCAAGGACAGCAATATGGCTACACCTTC
cdr3_aa: CASSQGQQYGYTF

clone_size: NA
d_call: NA
v_call: TRBV21-1
j_call: TRBJ2-1
cdr3_nt: TGTGCCAGCAGCAGGAGGTGCAGGGGATACAATGAGCAGTTCTTC
cdr3_aa: CASSRRCRGYNEQFF

clone_size: NA
d_call: NA
v_call: TRBV21-1
j_call: TRBJ1-4
cdr3_nt: TGTGCCAGCAGCAAAGTTGGCAGGGCCAAAGAAAAACTGTTTTTT
cdr3_aa: CASSKVGRAKEKLFF

clone_size: NA
d_call: NA
v_call: TRBV19
j_call: TRBJ1-4
cdr3_nt: TGTGCCAGTAGTGCTAACAGGGAGGCTAATGAAAAACTGTTTTTT
cdr3_aa: CASSANREANEKLFF

clone_size: NA
d_call: NA
v_call: TRBV11-2
j_call: TRBJ2-1
cdr3_nt: TGTGCCAGCAGCCCTGGACCGAATTTCTACCATGAGCAGTTCTTC
cdr3_aa: CASSPGPNFYHEQFF

clone_size: NA
d_call: NA
v_call: TRBV18
j_call: TRBJ1-5
cdr3_nt: TGTGCCAGCTCACTTCATCCACGCGGGAGCAATCAGCCCCAGCATTTT
cdr3_aa: CASSLHPRGSNQPQHF